Listed here are 6 T cell receptor beta chains from one sample, sequenced in a study of blood T cell repertoires in COVID-19. The table came from immunoSEQ multiplex PCR; TCRdb's copy has only in-frame clones and leaves some out. The sample has about 160,000 clones; about 77% are singletons. Sequenced input: peripheral blood. All receptors derive from an elderly woman with acute or convalescent COVID-19.

On this clone: One junction end disagrees with the germline gene, perhaps due to a read error. In DNA form, the CDR3 reads TGTGCTAGCAGCTTAGGAGACAGGGGGCGGGCTTTCTTT. Its translation is CASSLGDRGRAFF. This rearrangement joins TRBV7-7 to TRBJ1-1, with TRBD1 matching 10 bases. Germline CDR1 is SSHAT and CDR2 is FNYEAQ (reference sequence). The CDR3 spans 13 residues.

The gene calls are TRBV5-1 and TRBJ2-3, with 9 nucleotides matching TRBD2. J gave up 2 bases and V 4 bases, and 8 bases lay outside the gene matches. Per germline, CDR1 SGHRS and CDR2 YFSETQ. This CDR3 contains 16 residues. CDR3 sequence reads: CASSPVAGEDTDTQYF. CDR3 DNA: TGCGCCAGCAGCCCGGTAGCGGGAGAGGACACAGATACGCAGTATTTT.

The chain employs TRBV30 and TRBJ1-1, with D uncertain. Germline-derived CDR1 and CDR2 are GTSNPN and SVGIG (reference sequence). V was trimmed by 3 bases and J by 4 bases, leaving 6 bases between them. The CDR3 consists of 11 residues. DNA for the CDR3: TGTGCCTGGAGGGCGGCCACTGAAGCTTTCTTT. Translation: CAWRAATEAFF.

The chain combines TRBV5-1 with TRBJ2-3; 8 bases agree with TRBD2. The germline V gene has CDR1 SGHRS and CDR2 YFSETQ. V shed 1 base, J shed 3 bases, and the junction held 7 bases outside the gene matches. The CDR3 covers 16 residues. The CDR3 spells CASSLQGPSGTDTQYF. For the CDR3, the DNA is TGCGCCAGCAGCTTGCAGGGACCTAGCGGGACAGATACGCAGTATTTT.

V usage is TRBV28 and J usage is TRBJ2-6, with 10 bases that match TRBD1. V shed 5 bases, J shed 2 bases, and the junction held 9 bases outside the gene matches. The CDR3 sequence is 18 residues long. Germline values: CDR1 MDHEN, CDR2 SYDVKM. The CDR3: CASSIPGQGRPGANVLTF. DNA for the CDR3: TGTGCCAGCAGTATACCGGGACAGGGGCGACCTGGGGCCAACGTCCTGACTTTC.

V usage is TRBV6-5 and J usage is TRBJ2-7; D uncertain. The V and J ends lost 6 bases and 2 bases respectively, with 14 bases between them. Germline V lookup: CDR1 MNHEY, CDR2 SVGAGI. This CDR3 contains 14 residues. Written as DNA, the CDR3 is TGTGCCAGCAGAACCGGGTCGAACGCCTACGAGCAGTACTTC. Translated: CASRTGSNAYEQYF.